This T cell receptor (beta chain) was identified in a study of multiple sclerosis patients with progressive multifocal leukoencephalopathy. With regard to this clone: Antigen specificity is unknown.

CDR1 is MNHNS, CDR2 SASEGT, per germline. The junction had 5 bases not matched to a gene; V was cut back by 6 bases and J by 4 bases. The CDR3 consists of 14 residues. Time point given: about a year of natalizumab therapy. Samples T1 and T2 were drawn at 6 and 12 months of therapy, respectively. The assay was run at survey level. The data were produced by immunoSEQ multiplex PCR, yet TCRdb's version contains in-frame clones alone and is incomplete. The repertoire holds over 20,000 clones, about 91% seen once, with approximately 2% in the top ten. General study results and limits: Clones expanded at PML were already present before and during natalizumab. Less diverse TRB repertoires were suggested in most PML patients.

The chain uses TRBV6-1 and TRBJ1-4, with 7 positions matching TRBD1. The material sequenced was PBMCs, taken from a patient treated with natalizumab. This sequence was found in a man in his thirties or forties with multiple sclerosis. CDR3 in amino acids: CASRGTALNEKLFF. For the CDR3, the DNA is TGTGCCAGCAGAGGGACAGCCCTTAATGAAAAACTGTTTTTT.